This TCR beta chain was obtained from a study of cytomegalovirus exposure and HLA in healthy donors. Study outcomes and limitations: Relative to equally common others, HLA-associated TCR beta chains showed greater clonal expansion in a later analysis. Among donors in an Asian-associated ancestry cluster, a later analysis reportedly found fewer N-insertions than the roughly 700-donor mean. When presence/absence was analysed, sequencing depth was taken to be roughly uniform across donors.

This CDR3 spans 15 amino acids. In germline, CDR1 is SGHVS, CDR2 FNYEAQ. With 7 bases removed from V and 4 bases from J, the gap between germline ends came to 16 bases. 60 Vbeta and 13 Jbeta primers were used in PCR. The repertoire was sequenced with immunoSEQ multiplex PCR; TCRdb's copy has only in-frame clones and lacks some. Among about 130,000 clones listed, roughly 88% were seen once. About this clone: Antigen unknown.

The receptor was isolated from a woman between 18 and 29 years old in good health and CMV-seropositive. The sample taken for sequencing was PBMCs. The rearrangement uses TRBV7-6 and TRBJ2-2; D is perhaps TRBD2 (6 bases). CDR3 DNA: TGTGCCAGCACTAGGGGAGGAGAAGGCACCGGGGAGCTGTTTTTT. Its translation: CASTRGGEGTGELFF.